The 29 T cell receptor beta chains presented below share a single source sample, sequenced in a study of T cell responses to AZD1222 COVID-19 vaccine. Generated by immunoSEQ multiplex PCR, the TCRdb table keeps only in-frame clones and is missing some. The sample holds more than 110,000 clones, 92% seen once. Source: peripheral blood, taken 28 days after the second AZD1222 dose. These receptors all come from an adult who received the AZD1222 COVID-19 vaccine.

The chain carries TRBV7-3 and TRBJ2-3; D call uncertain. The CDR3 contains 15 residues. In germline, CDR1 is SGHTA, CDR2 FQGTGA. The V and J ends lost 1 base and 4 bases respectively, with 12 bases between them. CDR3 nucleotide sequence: TGTGCCAGCAGCTTAAATCCGAAGGTGGCAGATACGCAGTATTTT. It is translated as CASSLNPKVADTQYF.

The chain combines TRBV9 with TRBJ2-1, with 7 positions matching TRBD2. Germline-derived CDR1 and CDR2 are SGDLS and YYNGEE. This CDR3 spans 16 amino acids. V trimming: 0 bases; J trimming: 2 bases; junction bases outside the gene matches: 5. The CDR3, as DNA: TGTGCCAGCAGCGTAGTTGGGCGGGAGCCCTACAATGAGCAGTTCTTC. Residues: CASSVVGREPYNEQFF.

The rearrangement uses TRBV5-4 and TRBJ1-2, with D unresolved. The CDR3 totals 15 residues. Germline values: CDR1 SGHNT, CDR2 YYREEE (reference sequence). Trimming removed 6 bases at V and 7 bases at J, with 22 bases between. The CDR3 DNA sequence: TGTGCCAGCAAGTTCGAGGGCTCTAGGCGCTCTGGCTACACCTTC. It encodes CASKFEGSRRSGYTF.

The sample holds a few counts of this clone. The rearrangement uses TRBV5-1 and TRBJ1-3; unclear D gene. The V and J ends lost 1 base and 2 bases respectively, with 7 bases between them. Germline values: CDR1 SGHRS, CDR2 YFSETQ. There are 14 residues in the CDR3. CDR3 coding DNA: TGCGCCAGCAGCTTGAAAGGGACTGGAAACACCATATATTTT. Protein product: CASSLKGTGNTIYF.

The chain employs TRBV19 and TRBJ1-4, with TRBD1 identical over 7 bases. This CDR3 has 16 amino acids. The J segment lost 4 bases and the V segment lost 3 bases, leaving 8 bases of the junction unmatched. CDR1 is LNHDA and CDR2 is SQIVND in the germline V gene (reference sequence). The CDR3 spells CASSIGTTGVNEKLFF. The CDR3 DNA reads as TGTGCCAGTAGTATCGGGACCACAGGGGTTAATGAAAAACTGTTTTTT.

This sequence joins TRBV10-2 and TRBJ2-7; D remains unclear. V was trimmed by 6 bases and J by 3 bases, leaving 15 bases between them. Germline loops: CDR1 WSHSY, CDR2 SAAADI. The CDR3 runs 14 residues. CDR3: CASREAGQYYEQYF. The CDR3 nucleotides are TGCGCCAGCAGGGAAGCCGGCCAGTACTACGAGCAGTACTTC.

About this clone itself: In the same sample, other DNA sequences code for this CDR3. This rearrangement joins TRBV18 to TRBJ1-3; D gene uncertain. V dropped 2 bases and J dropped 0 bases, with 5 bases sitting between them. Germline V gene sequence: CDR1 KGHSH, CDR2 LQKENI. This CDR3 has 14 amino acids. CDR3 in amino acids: CASSPGSSGNTIYF. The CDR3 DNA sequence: TGTGCCAGCTCACCAGGGAGCTCTGGAAACACCATATATTTT.

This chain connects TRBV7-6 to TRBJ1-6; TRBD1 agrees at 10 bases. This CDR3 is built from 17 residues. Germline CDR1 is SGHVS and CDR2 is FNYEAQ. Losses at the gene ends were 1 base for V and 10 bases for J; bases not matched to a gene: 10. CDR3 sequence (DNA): TGTGCCAGCAGCTTAGTATCAAGGGACAGGGGCTACTCACCCCTCCACTTT. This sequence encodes CASSLVSRDRGYSPLHF.

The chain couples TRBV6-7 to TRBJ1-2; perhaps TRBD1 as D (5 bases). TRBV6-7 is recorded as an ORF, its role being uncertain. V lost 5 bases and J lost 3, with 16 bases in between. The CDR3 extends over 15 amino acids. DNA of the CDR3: TGTGCCAGCAGTCCTGACAGACCGATTCACTATGGCTACACCTTC. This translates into CASSPDRPIHYGYTF.

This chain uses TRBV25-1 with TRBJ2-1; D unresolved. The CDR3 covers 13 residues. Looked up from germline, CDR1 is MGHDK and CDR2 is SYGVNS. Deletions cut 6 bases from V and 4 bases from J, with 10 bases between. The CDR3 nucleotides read TGTGCCAGCAGCGATGGGATATACAATGAGCAGTTCTTC. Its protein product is CASSDGIYNEQFF.

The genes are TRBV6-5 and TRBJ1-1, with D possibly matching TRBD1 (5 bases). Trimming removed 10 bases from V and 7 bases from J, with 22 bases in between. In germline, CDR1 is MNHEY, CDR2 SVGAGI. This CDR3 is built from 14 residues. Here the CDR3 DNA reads TGTGCCACCCACAGGACGAGAGGGAGGGATGAAGCTTTCTTT. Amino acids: CATHRTRGRDEAFF.

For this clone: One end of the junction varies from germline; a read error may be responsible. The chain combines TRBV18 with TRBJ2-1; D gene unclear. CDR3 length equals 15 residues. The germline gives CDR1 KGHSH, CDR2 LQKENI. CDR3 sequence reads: CASSSPLQQNNEQFF. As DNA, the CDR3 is TGTGCCAGCTCATCACCCCTCCAGCAGAACAATGAGCAGTTCTTC.

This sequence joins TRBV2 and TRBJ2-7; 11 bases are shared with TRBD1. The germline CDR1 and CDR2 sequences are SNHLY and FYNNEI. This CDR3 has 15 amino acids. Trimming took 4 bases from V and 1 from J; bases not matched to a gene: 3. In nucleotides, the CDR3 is TGTGCCAGCAGTGGGGGACAGGGGGATTCCTACGAGCAGTACTTC. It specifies CASSGGQGDSYEQYF.

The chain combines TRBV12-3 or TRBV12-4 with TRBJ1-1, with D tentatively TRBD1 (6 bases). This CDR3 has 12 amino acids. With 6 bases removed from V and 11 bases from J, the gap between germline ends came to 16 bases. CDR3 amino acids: CASRRTGLGAFF. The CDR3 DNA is TGTGCCAGCAGAAGAACAGGGCTTGGGGCTTTCTTT.

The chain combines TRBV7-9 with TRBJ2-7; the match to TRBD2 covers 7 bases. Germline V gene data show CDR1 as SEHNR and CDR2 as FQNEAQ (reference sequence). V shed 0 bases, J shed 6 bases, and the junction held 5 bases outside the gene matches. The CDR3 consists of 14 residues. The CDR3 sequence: CASSLASREGEQYF. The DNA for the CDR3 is TGTGCCAGCAGCTTAGCTTCCAGGGAGGGCGAGCAGTACTTC.

CDR3 bases: TGTGCCAGCAGCTTACTGGCCGACTACGAGCAGTACTTC. Amino acid sequence: CASSLLADYEQYF. The chain recombines TRBV7-9 with TRBJ2-7; D gene uncertain. The germline gives CDR1 SEHNR, CDR2 FQNEAQ (reference sequence). Trimming took off 2 bases at V and 3 bases at J, with 8 bases between the two ends. This CDR3 region has 13 residues.

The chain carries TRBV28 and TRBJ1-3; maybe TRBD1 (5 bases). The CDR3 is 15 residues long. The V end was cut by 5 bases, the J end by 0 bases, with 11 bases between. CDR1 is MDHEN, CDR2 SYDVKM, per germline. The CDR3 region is CASSTIGASGNTIYF. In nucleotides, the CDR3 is TGTGCCAGCAGTACAATAGGGGCCTCTGGAAACACCATATATTTT.

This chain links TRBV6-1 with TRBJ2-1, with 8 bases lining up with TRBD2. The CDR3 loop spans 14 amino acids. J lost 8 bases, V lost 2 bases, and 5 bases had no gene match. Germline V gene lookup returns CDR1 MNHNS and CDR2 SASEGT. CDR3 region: CASSEFGRADEQFF. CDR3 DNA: TGTGCCAGCAGTGAATTCGGGAGGGCCGATGAGCAGTTCTTC.

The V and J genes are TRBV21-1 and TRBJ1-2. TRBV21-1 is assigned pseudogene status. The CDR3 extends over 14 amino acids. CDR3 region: CASSPALDRAAYTF. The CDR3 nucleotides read TGTGCCAGCAGCCCCGCCCTGGACCGAGCAGCCTACACCTTC.

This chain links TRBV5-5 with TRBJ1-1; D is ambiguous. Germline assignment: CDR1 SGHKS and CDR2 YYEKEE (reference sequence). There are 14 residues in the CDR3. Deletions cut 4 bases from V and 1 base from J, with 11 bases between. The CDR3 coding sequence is TGTGCCAGCAGCCCTCACGGAGGGAACACTGAAGCTTTCTTT. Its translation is CASSPHGGNTEAFF. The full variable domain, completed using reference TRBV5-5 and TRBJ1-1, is DAGVTQSPTHLIKTRGQQVTLRCSPISGHKSVSWYQQVLGQGPQFIFQYYEKEERGRGNFPDRFSARQFPNYSSELNVNALLLGDSALYLCASSPHGGNTEAFFGQGTRLTVV.

Written as DNA, the CDR3 is TGTGCCAGCAGCCAAGATGCGTCGGTTAGCGGGAGATCCGGGGAGCTGTTTTTT. Translated: CASSQDASVSGRSGELFF. This chain connects TRBV14 to TRBJ2-2; 9 bases are a match to TRBD2. The V gene end was trimmed by 0 bases and the J gene end by 6 bases; junction bases not matched to a gene: 11. The V gene's germline CDR1 is SGHDN and CDR2 FVKESK. This CDR3 region has 18 residues.

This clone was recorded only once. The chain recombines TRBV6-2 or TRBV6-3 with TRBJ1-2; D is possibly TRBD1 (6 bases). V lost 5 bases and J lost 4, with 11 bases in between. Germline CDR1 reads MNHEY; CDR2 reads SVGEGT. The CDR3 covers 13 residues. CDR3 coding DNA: TGTGCCAGCAGTAAGCAGGGGCCCTATGGCTACACCTTC. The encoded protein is CASSKQGPYGYTF.

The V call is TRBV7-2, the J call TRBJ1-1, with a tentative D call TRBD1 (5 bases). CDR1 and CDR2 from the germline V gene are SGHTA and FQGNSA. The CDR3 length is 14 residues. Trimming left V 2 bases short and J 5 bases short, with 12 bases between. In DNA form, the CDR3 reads TGTGCCAGCAGCTTAAAGCTGGGGGGTACTGAAGCTTTCTTT. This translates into CASSLKLGGTEAFF.

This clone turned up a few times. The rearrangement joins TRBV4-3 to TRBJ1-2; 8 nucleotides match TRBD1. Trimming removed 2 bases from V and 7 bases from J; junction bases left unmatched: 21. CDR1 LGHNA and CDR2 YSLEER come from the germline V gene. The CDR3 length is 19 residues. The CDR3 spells CASSQHTRTGITTSGGYTF. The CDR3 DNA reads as TGCGCCAGCAGCCAACATACCCGGACAGGGATAACAACTAGTGGTGGCTACACCTTC.

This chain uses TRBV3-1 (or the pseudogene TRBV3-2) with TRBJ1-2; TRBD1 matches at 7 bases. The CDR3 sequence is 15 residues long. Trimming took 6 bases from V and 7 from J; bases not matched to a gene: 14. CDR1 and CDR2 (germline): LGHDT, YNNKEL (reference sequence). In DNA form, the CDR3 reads TGTGCCAGCAGTCACCAAGCAGGGACAGCCTTTGGCTACACCTTC. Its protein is CASSHQAGTAFGYTF.

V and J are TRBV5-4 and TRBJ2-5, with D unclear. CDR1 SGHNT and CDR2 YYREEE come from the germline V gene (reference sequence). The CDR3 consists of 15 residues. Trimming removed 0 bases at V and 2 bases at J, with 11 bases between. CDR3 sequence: CASSLEPRPQETQYF. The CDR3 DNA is TGTGCCAGCAGCTTGGAGCCCAGGCCGCAAGAGACCCAGTACTTC.

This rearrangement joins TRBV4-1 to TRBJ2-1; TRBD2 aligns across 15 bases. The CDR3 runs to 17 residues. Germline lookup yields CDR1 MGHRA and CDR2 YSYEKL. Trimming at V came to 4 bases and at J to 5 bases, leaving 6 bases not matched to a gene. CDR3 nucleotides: TGCGCCAGCAGCCCCGGACTAGCGGGAGGGCCAAACAATGAGCAGTTCTTC. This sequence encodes CASSPGLAGGPNNEQFF.

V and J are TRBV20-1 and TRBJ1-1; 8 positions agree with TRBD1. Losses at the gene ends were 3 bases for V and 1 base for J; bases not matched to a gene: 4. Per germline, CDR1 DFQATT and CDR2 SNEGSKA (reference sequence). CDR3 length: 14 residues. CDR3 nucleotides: TGCAGTGCTAGTCGGGACAGGCCGAACACTGAAGCTTTCTTT. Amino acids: CSASRDRPNTEAFF.

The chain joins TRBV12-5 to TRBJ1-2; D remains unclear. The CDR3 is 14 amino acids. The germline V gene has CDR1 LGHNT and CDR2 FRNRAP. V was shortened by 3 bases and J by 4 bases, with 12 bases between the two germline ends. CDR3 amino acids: CASGLLLGSYGYTF. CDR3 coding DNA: TGTGCTAGTGGTTTATTATTGGGCTCCTATGGCTACACCTTC.